This TCR beta chain was documented in a study of blood T cell repertoires in COVID-19. Study-level information: Material from acute and convalescent COVID-19 was sourced from the United States, Italy and Spain. T cells, B-cell-depleted T cells, or PBMCs supplied cDNA or gDNA.

Germline V gene lookup returns CDR1 ENHRY and CDR2 SYGVKD. CDR3 length: 13 residues. V lost 6 bases, J lost 4 bases, and 10 bases lay in between. Per the original data handling: Amplification of reference gene primers provided the estimated nucleated cell counts. The method was immunoSEQ multiplex PCR; TCRdb's version includes in-frame clones alone and lacks a portion of them. The DNA gave D and trimming, while V, J and clone size come from that table. The sample has some 80,000 clones, around 84% seen once. The sequence was obtained from an older woman with acute or convalescent COVID-19. The sequenced sample consisted of peripheral blood. The chain uses TRBV10-3 and TRBJ1-5; weak D call: TRBD1 (5 bases). The CDR3 loop reads CAIRDGGNQPQHF. In DNA, the CDR3 is TGTGCCATCAGGGACGGGGGGAATCAGCCCCAGCATTTT.